The TCR beta chain under discussion was sequenced for a study of T-cell memory formation after mild COVID-19 (dated by TCRdb to 2020 to 2023). Concerning the study at large: Most TCR sequence clusters were specific to one of the two donors. In a couple of donors, T-cell clones that expanded and contracted after mild COVID-19 were tracked by sequencing TCRalpha and TCRbeta repertoires over time. Two young, previously healthy adult volunteers made up the cohort, one male and one female.

A distance of 12 bases separates the germline ends of V and J, which lose 3 bases and 7 bases respectively. The germline V gene (reference sequence) specifies GTSNPN as CDR1 and SVGIG as CDR2. The CDR3, cysteine through phenylalanine, is 13 amino acids long. The kept DNA is CDR3 alone, 39 bases in frame from the first base. Ficoll-Paque density gradient centrifugation was the method used to isolate PBMCs. Summary of the overall study and its limitations: Only a couple of mild cases were covered in the study, and larger cohorts including severe cases with pre-infection samples were considered necessary. Contracting CD4+ clones turned up mainly in the CM and EM memory subsets, whereas EMRA was where CD8+ clones were enriched. SARS-CoV-2 specificity of the second-wave clones peaking on day 37 was not confirmed. From day 15 to 85, contracting clones showed balanced CD4/CD8 phenotypes, whereas a second wave of clones that expanded from day 15 to 37 leaned towards CD4+. Some responding clones were found in pre-infection memory, which suggests that pre-existing cross-reactive memory T cells took part in the SARS-CoV-2 response.

Sequencing was carried out with an Illumina NovaSeq 6000. cDNA libraries for TCRalpha and TCRbeta were prepared by 5'RACE using constant-segment primers, with sample barcodes and unique molecular identifiers added. RNA was extracted from every sample with Trizol reagent. The libraries were amplified in two PCR steps, and the second step added a second sample barcode and Illumina TruSeq adapters. Sequencing of libraries was performed on an Illumina NovaSeq with 2 x 150 bp paired-end reads. On the authors' methods: With migec v1.2.7, reads were demultiplexed and then collapsed into UMI-guided consensus sequences. Using mixcr v2.1.11, UMI consensuses were aligned to TRA and TRB V and J templates and then assembled into clonotypes. Clonotypes were classified as expanded or contracted when called significant by both edgeR and NoisET, with noise models trained on biological replicates. For edgeR calls, the cutoffs were a false discovery rate-adjusted p below 0.01 and a log2 fold-change threshold of 1. As an exploratory analysis of dynamics, max-normalized trajectories of the 1000 most abundant clonotypes were examined by PCA with hierarchical clustering. Each responding clone was given a CD4 or CD8 phenotype based on the CD4+ and CD8+ repertoires, which had been sequenced separately. TCRdb took the public reads, trimmed them with fastp at Q25, ran MiXCR for clone calling and kept in-frame beta chains. A single entry per CDR3 protein holds the most common genes and DNA from its merged rows. None of the V and J calls come from the authors' own analysis; TCRdb made them. Within this sample are roughly 160,000 distinct CDR3 sequences, with approximately 10% of them counted one time only. The leading ten clones occupy more than 3.5% of the sample.

This clonotype was detected only a few times. The specificity of this receptor is unknown. Per-base quality was not reported, and no clone a single base away is much larger than it. The receptor's source is a man younger than 35 who had mild COVID-19 (a few samples of this study predate the infection). The sample titles of this study are shuffled in the database, so cell type and time point are left out; the donor was told from shared clones. The sequenced sample was PBMCs or a T cell subset sorted from them (not recorded which). Recombination linked TRBV30 to TRBJ2-2; tentative D gene TRBD1, with 5 bases matching. This receptor carries the CDR3 CAWSSRAVGELFF. The nucleotide sequence reads TGTGCCTGGAGCTCCAGGGCGGTCGGGGAGCTGTTTTTT.